Listed here is a single T cell receptor (beta chain). The CDR3 covers 15 residues. Germline CDR1 reads SGHNT; CDR2 reads YYREEE (reference sequence). The V end lost 7 bases, the J end lost 8 bases, and 24 bases lay between the germline ends. The data originate from a study of T cells after yellow fever vaccination. About the study: It was SMART-Seq v4 Ultra Low Input that prepared the fractions with low cell numbers.

MiXCR, applied by TCRdb to the 5' RACE reads, yields one record per CDR3 protein. The sample lists a few hundred thousand distinct CDR3 sequences; roughly 5.6% were seen once. This specimen consisted of CD4+ T cells sorted from PBMCs, obtained on the day of the yellow fever booster vaccination. This TCR derives from a man aged 18 to 29 who received the YFV17D yellow fever vaccine. The chain carries TRBV5-4 and TRBJ1-2, with D possibly TRBD1 on 6 matching bases. CDR3 sequence reads: CASAPAGANSGGYTF. CDR3 in DNA: TGTGCCAGCGCCCCCGCGGGGGCAAATTCCGGGGGCTACACCTTC.